This T cell receptor (beta chain) was sequenced during a study of shared T cell receptors in the human thymus. The protocol was immunoSEQ multiplex PCR, while the TCRdb copy is restricted to in-frame clones and leaves out a portion. In the table there are just under 550,000 clones, 78% of which are singletons. The V gene end was trimmed by 3 bases and the J gene end by 1 base; junction bases not matched to a gene: 2. This CDR3 has 15 amino acids. Germline-derived CDR1 and CDR2 are LNHDA and SQIVND (reference sequence). These data also formed part of another study, on human thymus T cells. From that study: Thymus tissue for the work was resected from patients undergoing corrective heart surgery.

The TCR was taken from a boy younger than two with a congenital heart defect. The gene calls are TRBV19 and TRBJ1-5; TRBD1 agrees at 8 bases. Sequenced input: thymocytes. The CDR3, as DNA: TGTGCCAGTAGTATTAGGACAGGGAGCAATCAGCCCCAGCATTTT. Residues: CASSIRTGSNQPQHF.